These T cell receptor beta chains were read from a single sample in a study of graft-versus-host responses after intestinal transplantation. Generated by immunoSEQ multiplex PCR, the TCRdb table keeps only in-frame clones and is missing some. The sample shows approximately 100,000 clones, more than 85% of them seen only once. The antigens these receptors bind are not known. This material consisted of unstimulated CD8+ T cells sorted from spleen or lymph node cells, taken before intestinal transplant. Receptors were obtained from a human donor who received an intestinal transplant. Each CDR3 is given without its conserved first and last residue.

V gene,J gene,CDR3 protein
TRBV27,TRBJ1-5,ASSYRGLVQPQH
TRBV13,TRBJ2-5,ASSDGPSGGAGKTQY
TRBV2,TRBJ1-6,ASKRVQPPLH
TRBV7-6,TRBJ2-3,ASSLGTGASTDTQY
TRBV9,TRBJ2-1,ASSLGTGGGNEQF
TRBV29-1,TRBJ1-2,SAVQGTGYT
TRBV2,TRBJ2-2,ASLATGTGTGELF
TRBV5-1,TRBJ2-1,ASAEAGGSDNEQF
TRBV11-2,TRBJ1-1,ASSYTGGGTEAF
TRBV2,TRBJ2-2,ASRRRMGQPNTGELF
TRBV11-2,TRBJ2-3,ASSLGLAGSGRTDTQY
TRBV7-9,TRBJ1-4,ASSSLDRQGHLEKLF
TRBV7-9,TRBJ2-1,ASSHRDLSSLYNEQF
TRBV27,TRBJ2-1,ASSWGPQGAGNEQF
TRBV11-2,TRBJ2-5,ASSVRTSGGARETQY
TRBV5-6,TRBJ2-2,ASSFGTSGGATYTGELF
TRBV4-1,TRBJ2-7,ASSHFSPSTYEQY
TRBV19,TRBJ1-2,ASRGIPSVKNDYGYT
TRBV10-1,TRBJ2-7,ASSTGTDTYEQY
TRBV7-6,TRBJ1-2,ASRGSGGYT
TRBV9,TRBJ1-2,ASSVGQGILYGYT
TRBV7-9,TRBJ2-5,ASSPTVARAWETQY
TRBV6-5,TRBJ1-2,ASSTGGGADGYT
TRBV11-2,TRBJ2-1,ASSFEGSSYNEQF
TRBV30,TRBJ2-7,AWSVGAGALEQY
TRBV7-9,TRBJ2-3,ASSLGEIDTQY
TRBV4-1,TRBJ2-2,ASSHPRTSGGAPNTGELF
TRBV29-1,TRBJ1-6,SVARGGKHSYNSPLH
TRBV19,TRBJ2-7,ASSIRGLAGSEQY
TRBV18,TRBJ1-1,ASSPWPSGTEAF
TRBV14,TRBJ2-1,ASSQEVTGVHYNEQF
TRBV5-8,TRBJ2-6,ASPYRDSGANVLT
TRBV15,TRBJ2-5,ATSPHPGPPYEETQY
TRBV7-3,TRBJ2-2,ASSLGQSAGELF
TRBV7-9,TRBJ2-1,ASSPGWGSLGEQF
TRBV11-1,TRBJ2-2,ASSLGRAHTGELF